These 7 T cell receptor beta chains were all obtained from the same sample, sequenced in a study of blood T cell repertoires in COVID-19. Clones were read by immunoSEQ multiplex PCR, and TCRdb kept only the in-frame ones, dropping some. This table has around 100,000 clones, 85% appearing once. Source material: peripheral blood. These receptors all come from a human donor in a cohort sampled during active COVID-19.

The chain recombines TRBV24-1 with TRBJ1-5; possibly TRBD1 for D (5 bases). Germline-derived CDR1 and CDR2 are KGHDR and SFDVKD. The CDR3 is made up of 14 amino acids. The V gene lost 12 bases and the J gene lost 9 bases, with 23 bases spanning the gap. The CDR3 loop is CAEQAPTGGVPQHF. CDR3 DNA: TGTGCCGAACAGGCCCCCACGGGAGGTGTGCCCCAGCATTTT.

The rearrangement joins TRBV27 to TRBJ1-2; TRBD1 matches at 10 bases. CDR1 is MNHEY and CDR2 is SMNVEV in the germline V gene (reference sequence). J gave up 3 bases and V 2 bases, and 3 bases lay outside the gene matches. The CDR3 totals 15 residues. The CDR3 here is CASSLKDRGYYGYTF. Written as DNA, the CDR3 is TGTGCCAGCAGTTTAAAGGACAGGGGGTACTATGGCTACACCTTC.

This clone was counted only a few times. This chain joins TRBV6-6 and TRBJ1-2; 7 nucleotides match TRBD1. This CDR3 is built from 13 residues. V dropped 2 bases and J dropped 5; count of bases not matched to a gene: 2. Germline V CDR1 and CDR2: MNHNY, SVGAGI (reference sequence). CDR3 residues: CASSYTGEYGYTF. For the CDR3, the DNA is TGTGCCAGCAGTTACACAGGGGAATATGGCTACACCTTC.

This chain uses TRBV5-1 with TRBJ2-3, with 7 bases identical to TRBD2. CDR1 and CDR2 (germline): SGHRS, YFSETQ. The CDR3 totals 16 residues. V was pared by 0 bases and J by 2 bases, with 6 bases of the junction left unmatched. CDR3 nucleotides: TGCGCCAGCAGCTTGGGTGGCAAGCGGGACACAGATACGCAGTATTTT. Translation: CASSLGGKRDTDTQYF.

The chain's CDR3 is CASSLTGVDTIYF. In nucleotides, the CDR3 is TGTGCCAGCAGCTTGACAGGGGTGGACACCATATATTTT. V is TRBV5-4 and J is TRBJ1-3; 7 bases are shared with TRBD1. With V trimmed by 1 base and J by 8 bases, 3 bases remained unmatched. The length of the CDR3 is 13 residues. The germline gives CDR1 SGHNT, CDR2 YYREEE (reference sequence).

The genes are TRBV5-1 and TRBJ2-2; D perhaps matches TRBD1 (6 bases). CDR3 length: 15 amino acids. CDR1 is SGHRS, CDR2 YFSETQ, per germline. Trimming removed 6 bases at V and 2 bases at J, with 14 bases between. CDR3: CASTTRGDNTGELFF. DNA for the CDR3: TGCGCCAGCACGACCAGGGGCGATAACACCGGGGAGCTGTTTTTT.

The CDR3, as DNA: TGTGCCAGCAGTTCTAGCGGGGTCGAAGAGACCCAGTACTTC. This sequence encodes CASSSSGVEETQYF. J is TRBJ2-5 and V is TRBV6-5; 9 bases are shared with TRBD2. CDR1 and CDR2 (germline): MNHEY, SVGAGI. CDR3 length equals 14 residues. Trimming took 4 bases from V and 3 from J; bases not matched to a gene: 3.